This paragraph covers one T cell receptor (beta chain) sequence. What it binds is unknown. One end of the junction fails to match germline, which may point to a read error. Germline lookup yields CDR1 SGHAT and CDR2 FQNNGV. The length of the CDR3 is 21 residues. Then a second PCR, running roughly 7 to 11 cycles, was carried out with a sample-barcoded 5' primer and a J-beta primer mix. TCRdb ran MiXCR on the 5' RACE reads and lists one entry per CDR3 protein. The data contain under 2 million distinct CDR3 sequences, almost 35% of them singletons. These data come from a study of blood T cells in healthy people across ages. Points from the study as a whole: The fall in TCR beta diversity per million T cells was roughly linear with age. Strong correlation linked observed beta diversity and percent naive T cells.

The chain recombines TRBV11-2 with TRBJ2-6, with D possibly being TRBD1 (8 bases). This sequence originates from a woman under 40 in good health. Sequenced input: blood. The CDR3 region has the DNA TGTGTCAGCAGCCGGACAGGGAGTTTCGCGGGAGTAAGGCTCGGGGCCAACGTCCTGACTTTC. This translates into CVSSRTGSFAGVRLGANVLTF. Full variable domain (outside the CDR3, taken from reference TRBV11-2 and TRBJ2-6): EAGVAQSPRYKIIEKRQSVAFWCNPISGHATLYWYQQILGQGPKLLIQFQNNGVVDDSQLPKDRFSAERLKGVDSTLKIQPAKLEDSAVYLCVSSRTGSFAGVRLGANVLTFGAGSRLTVL.